The 19 T cell receptor beta chains given below trace back to one sample, sequenced in a study of early stage breast cancer tumors. Some clones are missing from TCRdb's copy, which holds only in-frame ones; the method was immunoSEQ multiplex PCR. The sample lists about 8,400 clones; roughly 77% were seen once. Sequenced sample: normal breast tissue next to the tumor. The receptor set was obtained from a person aged 55 to 75 with breast cancer.

V gene TRBV27 combines with J gene TRBJ2-7, with D possibly matching TRBD2 (5 bases). This CDR3 spans 14 amino acids. Germline V lookup: CDR1 MNHEY, CDR2 SMNVEV (reference sequence). Trimming cost V 2 bases and J 5 bases, with 13 bases left between them. CDR3 sequence: CASSLGPLGDEQYF. The CDR3 bases are TGTGCCAGCAGTTTAGGCCCACTAGGCGACGAGCAGTACTTC.

The rearrangement uses TRBV30 and TRBJ2-1, with TRBD1 as a possible D gene (6 bases). V shed 5 bases and J shed 7 bases, with 21 bases lying between them. From germline, CDR1 is GTSNPN and CDR2 SVGIG (reference sequence). CDR3 length: 15 residues. CDR3 amino acids: CAWFLPGQGVNEQFF. The CDR3 region has the DNA TGTGCCTGGTTTCTTCCGGGACAAGGTGTGAATGAGCAGTTCTTC.

This clone was observed a single time. The chain joins TRBV6-1 to TRBJ1-5, with D perhaps matching TRBD1 (6 bases). Trimming took off 5 bases at V and 2 bases at J, with 13 bases between the two ends. Germline loops: CDR1 MNHNS, CDR2 SASEGT. The CDR3 is made up of 15 amino acids. In nucleotides, the CDR3 is TGTGCCAGCAGTCCCCAGGACAGCGGCAATCAGCCCCAGCATTTT. Protein: CASSPQDSGNQPQHF.

V and J are TRBV2 and TRBJ2-3, with D hard to call. The ends were cut back, 4 bases at V and 1 base at J, with 6 bases in the middle. The CDR3 is 13 amino acids. Germline assignment: CDR1 SNHLY and CDR2 FYNNEI. In DNA, the CDR3 is TGTGCCAGCAGTGTTTACCGCACAGATACGCAGTATTTT. Translated, it gives CASSVYRTDTQYF.

This sequence joins TRBV1 and TRBJ1-1; the table's TRBD1 call for D was not verified on the DNA. TRBV1 is classified as a pseudogene. The CDR3 spans 19 residues. In DNA form, the CDR3 reads TGCACCAGCAGCCCAATACCCGGACAGGGGGCCGTGGAGAACACTGAAGCTTTCTTT. This codes for CTSSPIPGQGAVENTEAFF.

The chain joins TRBV5-1 to TRBJ1-6; a weak D match, TRBD1 (5 bases). V lost 0 bases and J lost 6, with 10 bases in between. CDR3 size: 15 residues. CDR1 and CDR2 (germline): SGHRS, YFSETQ. The CDR3 DNA sequence: TGCGCCAGCAGCTTGGGGGACTTGCCTAATTCACCCCTCCACTTT. Residues: CASSLGDLPNSPLHF. Based on the CDR3 plus reference TRBV5-1 and TRBJ1-6, the full variable domain is KAGVTQTPRYLIKTRGQQVTLSCSPISGHRSVSWYQQTPGQGLQFLFEYFSETQRNKGNFPGRFSGRQFSNSRSEMNVSTLELGDSALYLCASSLGDLPNSPLHFGNGTRLTVT.

V gene TRBV9 combines with J gene TRBJ1-2; 8 bases match TRBD1. The ends lost 5 bases at V and 4 bases at J; junction bases unmatched: 4. CDR1 and CDR2 (germline): SGDLS, YYNGEE. This CDR3 region has 13 residues. The CDR3 loop is CASRGDRIYGYTF. The CDR3, as DNA: TGTGCCAGCAGAGGGGACAGGATCTATGGCTACACCTTC.

This sequence joins TRBV18 and TRBJ1-1; 7 bases line up with TRBD1. The V and J ends lost 6 bases and 0 bases, in that order; junction bases with no gene match: 10. Germline-derived CDR1 and CDR2 are KGHSH and LQKENI. CDR3 length: 16 residues. CDR3 protein: CASSPDRRRVNTEAFF. CDR3 nucleotides: TGTGCCAGCTCGCCGGACAGGAGACGGGTGAACACTGAAGCTTTCTTT. Drawing the rest from reference TRBV18 and TRBJ1-1, the complete variable domain is NAGVMQNPRHLVRRRGQEARLRCSPMKGHSHVYWYRQLPEEGLKFMVYLQKENIIDESGMPKERFSAEFPKEGPSILRIQQVVRGDSAAYFCASSPDRRRVNTEAFFGQGTRLTVV.

This sequence joins TRBV7-6 and TRBJ2-7; 8 bases are a match to TRBD1. This CDR3 contains 15 residues. V lost 5 bases, J lost 0 bases, and 6 bases stayed unmatched. Per the germline V gene, CDR1 is SGHVS and CDR2 is FNYEAQ. Written as DNA, the CDR3 is TGTGCCAGCAGCCTTCGACAGGGGCCCTCCTACGAGCAGTACTTC. Translating it yields CASSLRQGPSYEQYF.

The V and J genes are TRBV11-2 and TRBJ1-1; D is uncertain. Between the trimmed V and J ends, which lost 4 bases and 2 bases, there was a span of 11 bases. In germline, CDR1 is SGHAT, CDR2 FQNNGV. The CDR3 is 14 residues long. CDR3 in DNA: TGTGCCAGCAGCTCGACGGCCTATAACACTGAAGCTTTCTTT. This sequence encodes CASSSTAYNTEAFF.

V and J are TRBV6-4 and TRBJ1-2, with a tentative D call TRBD1 (5 bases). The CDR3 has 13 amino acids. Trimming cost V 6 bases and J 6 bases, with 14 bases left between them. Germline values: CDR1 MRHNA, CDR2 SNTAGT. The CDR3 DNA reads as TGTGCCAGCAGCAAGGGAAGAGGGGATGGCTACACCTTC. It yields the protein CASSKGRGDGYTF.

This chain connects TRBV6-1 to TRBJ1-3, with unresolved D. Deletions cut 2 bases from V and 4 bases from J, with 9 bases between. The germline gives CDR1 MNHNS, CDR2 SASEGT. This CDR3 has 14 residues. CDR3 in DNA: TGTGCCAGCAGTGAATGGAGAGGAGGAAACACCATATATTTT. It specifies CASSEWRGGNTIYF.

This clone was seen more than once but under ten times. The chain is built from TRBV12-5 and TRBJ1-1, with TRBD1 matching over 7 bases. Losses at the gene ends were 1 base for V and 3 bases for J; bases not matched to a gene: 5. Looked up from germline, CDR1 is LGHNT and CDR2 is FRNRAP. CDR3 size: 15 residues. CDR3 bases: TGTGCTAGTGGTTTGGGACAGGGTCCATACACTGAAGCTTTCTTT. This sequence encodes CASGLGQGPYTEAFF.

The chain recombines TRBV18 with TRBJ1-5, with a possible D match to TRBD1 (5 bases). There are 15 residues in the CDR3. Looked up from germline, CDR1 is KGHSH and CDR2 is LQKENI. V lost 3 bases, J lost 6 bases, and 15 bases lay in between. CDR3 residues: CASSPGEGRGQPQHF. In DNA form, the CDR3 reads TGTGCCAGCTCACCGGGGGAGGGGCGCGGTCAGCCCCAGCATTTT.

The chain employs TRBV9 and TRBJ2-5, with D tentatively TRBD2 (7 bases). CDR3 size: 17 residues. Trimming took 4 bases from V and 2 from J, leaving 21 bases between them. Germline-derived CDR1 and CDR2 are SGDLS and YYNGEE. The CDR3 nucleotides are TGTGCCAGCAGCCTAGGGGGGGCCCGACTTCTACAAGAGACCCAGTACTTC. It specifies CASSLGGARLLQETQYF.

The chain uses TRBV29-1 and TRBJ1-1; tentatively, D is TRBD1 (6 bases). The CDR3 totals 11 residues. Trimming took off 7 bases at V and 6 bases at J, with 12 bases between the two ends. CDR1 and CDR2 (germline): SQVTM, ANQGSEA. In DNA form, the CDR3 reads TGCAGCGGGAGAGAGGGGGCTGAAGCTTTCTTT. Translating gives CSGREGAEAFF.

The chain links TRBV7-9 to TRBJ2-5; TRBD2 matches 10 bases. Losses at the gene ends were 5 bases for V and 5 bases for J; bases not matched to a gene: 14. Germline-derived CDR1 and CDR2 are SEHNR and FQNEAQ (reference sequence). The CDR3 covers 17 residues. CDR3 sequence (DNA): TGTGCCAGCAGCCCAACTAGGCTAGCGGGAGTCTGGGAGACCCAGTACTTC. It yields the protein CASSPTRLAGVWETQYF. Supplemented by reference TRBV7-9 and TRBJ2-5, the full variable domain reads DTGVSQNPRHKITKRGQNVTFRCDPISEHNRLYWYRQTLGQGPEFLTYFQNEAQLEKSRLLSDRFSAERPKGSFSTLEIQRTEQGDSAMYLCASSPTRLAGVWETQYFGPGTRLLVL.

The chain's CDR3 is CASSQRTGGFSPLHF. The CDR3, as DNA: TGTGCCAGCAGCCAACGGACAGGGGGCTTTTCACCCCTCCACTTT. The chain links TRBV13 to TRBJ1-6, with 11 bases identical to TRBD1. Germline-derived CDR1 and CDR2 are PRHDT and FYEKMQ (reference sequence). V lost 5 bases and J lost 9; bases outside the gene matches: 6. The CDR3 runs to 15 residues.

Within the sample, this clone is medium-sized. This sequence joins TRBV5-1 and TRBJ1-2, with 10 bases identical to TRBD1. V lost 0 bases and J lost 6; bases outside the gene matches: 2. The CDR3 contains 14 residues. Germline CDR1 and CDR2: SGHRS and YFSETQ. DNA of the CDR3: TGCGCCAGCAGCTTGGGAGGACAGGGGGATGGCTACACCTTC. Translating gives CASSLGGQGDGYTF. Filled out from reference TRBV5-1 and TRBJ1-2, the complete variable domain reads KAGVTQTPRYLIKTRGQQVTLSCSPISGHRSVSWYQQTPGQGLQFLFEYFSETQRNKGNFPGRFSGRQFSNSRSEMNVSTLELGDSALYLCASSLGGQGDGYTFGSGTRLTVV.